This T cell receptor beta chain originates from a study of blood T cell repertoires in COVID-19. The data were produced by immunoSEQ multiplex PCR, yet TCRdb's version contains in-frame clones alone and is incomplete. Of about 180,000 clones detected, roughly 88% appear once; the ten largest clones hold around 8.6%. V trimming: 5 bases; J trimming: 1 base; junction bases outside the gene matches: 4. This CDR3 contains 14 residues. The germline V gene has CDR1 LNHDA and CDR2 SQIVND (reference sequence). V and J are TRBV19 and TRBJ1-1, with 7 bases identical to TRBD1. Sequencing was done on a sample of PBMCs or T cells enriched from blood (not recorded which). This receptor was taken from a woman aged 25-40 years who had recovered from COVID-19. The CDR3 region is CASSGGTANTEAFF. The CDR3 nucleotides are TGTGCCAGTAGTGGTGGGACAGCGAACACTGAAGCTTTCTTT.